These T cell receptor beta chains were read from a single sample in a study of T cell responses to AZD1222 COVID-19 vaccine. This table comes from immunoSEQ multiplex PCR, and its TCRdb copy is limited to in-frame clones, with some not included. Counted here are roughly 110,000 clones, approximately 88% occurring once; the ten biggest clones make up roughly 6.7%. The sample here was peripheral blood, taken 28 days after the second AZD1222 dose. The origin of the receptors is an adult who received the AZD1222 COVID-19 vaccine. Both conserved end residues are part of each CDR3. D genes are given only for firm matches. Some rows have no size entry. The others give once, few or many, or a class for an expanded clone.

D gene,J gene,clone size,V gene,CDR3 protein,CDR3 DNA
NA,TRBJ1-1,NA,TRBV11-2,CASSFGQYTEAFF,TGTGCCAGCAGCTTTGGACAATACACTGAAGCTTTCTTT
NA,TRBJ2-7,NA,TRBV7-2,CASSLRAGDLAEQYF,TGTGCCAGCAGCCTCCGGGCAGGGGATCTTGCCGAGCAGTACTTC
NA,TRBJ1-3,NA,TRBV18,CASSLDGAKNTIYF,TGTGCCAGCTCTCTTGACGGCGCAAAAAACACCATATATTTT
NA,TRBJ1-1,NA,TRBV20-1,CSASSGIEAFF,TGCAGTGCTAGCTCAGGGATTGAAGCTTTCTTT
TRBD1,TRBJ2-2,NA,TRBV5-1,CASSWRGQGNTGELFF,TGCGCCAGCAGCTGGAGGGGACAGGGAAACACCGGGGAGCTGTTTTTT
NA,TRBJ1-2,NA,TRBV28,CASRRGGASYGYTF,TGTGCCAGCAGGAGGGGTGGGGCTTCCTATGGCTACACCTTC
NA,TRBJ2-7,NA,TRBV3-1/TRBV3-2,CASSQEHGSYYEQYF,TGTGCCAGCAGCCAAGAGCACGGCAGCTACTACGAGCAGTACTTC
NA,TRBJ2-5,NA,TRBV6-5,CASSWTAGETQYF,TGTGCCAGCAGCTGGACAGCGGGAGAGACCCAGTACTTC
TRBD1,TRBJ1-2,NA,TRBV27,CASSPGTGWHYGYTF,TGTGCCAGCAGTCCGGGGACAGGGTGGCACTATGGCTACACCTTC
TRBD1,TRBJ2-7,NA,TRBV6-5,CASSADRGLSYEQYF,TGTGCCAGCAGCGCGGACAGGGGGCTCTCCTACGAGCAGTACTTC
TRBD1,TRBJ2-7,NA,TRBV14,CASSHLTRDRPGEQYF,TGTGCCAGCAGCCACTTGACCCGGGACAGGCCTGGGGAGCAGTACTTC
NA,TRBJ1-2,once,TRBV5-8,CASSARGLSYYGYTF,TGTGCCAGCAGCGCCCGGGGCCTAAGTTACTATGGCTACACCTTC
NA,TRBJ1-6,NA,TRBV6-4,CASSGGPGSPLHF,TGTGCCAGCAGCGGCGGCCCGGGCTCACCCCTCCACTTT
TRBD1,TRBJ1-6,NA,TRBV27,CASSSRQGWTSPLHF,TGTGCCAGCAGTTCTCGACAGGGTTGGACTTCACCCCTCCACTTT
TRBD1,TRBJ2-3,few,TRBV6-2/TRBV6-3,CASSYPDRGDTDTQYF,TGTGCCAGCAGTTACCCGGACAGGGGTGACACAGATACGCAGTATTTT
NA,TRBJ1-4,NA,TRBV11-2,CASSLVGGASEKLFF,TGTGCCAGCAGCTTAGTAGGTGGGGCGAGTGAAAAACTGTTTTTT
NA,TRBJ1-3,NA,TRBV19,CASSRHRETGNTIYF,TGTGCCAGTAGTCGTCACAGGGAAACTGGAAACACCATATATTTT
NA,TRBJ1-5,once,TRBV6-5,CAAARGDQPQHF,TGTGCCGCGGCTCGGGGGGATCAGCCCCAGCATTTT
NA,TRBJ2-3,NA,TRBV29-1,CSVEEIDTQYF,TGCAGCGTTGAAGAGATAGATACGCAGTATTTT
NA,TRBJ1-2,once,TRBV7-9,CASSFTRDNYTF,TGTGCCAGCAGCTTTACGCGGGACAACTACACCTTC
TRBD1,TRBJ1-2,NA,TRBV7-9,CASSPRDRHGYTF,TGTGCCAGCAGCCCCCGGGACAGACATGGCTACACCTTC
TRBD1,TRBJ2-7,NA,TRBV10-3,CAISDGTGGIEQYF,TGTGCCATCAGTGACGGGACAGGGGGCATTGAGCAGTACTTC
TRBD2,TRBJ2-2,few,TRBV28,CASYGRLGIGELFF,TGTGCCAGCTACGGGAGGCTGGGGATCGGGGAGCTGTTTTTT
NA,TRBJ1-6,NA,TRBV27,CASSFDPGLNSPLHF,TGTGCCAGCAGTTTTGACCCAGGCCTTAATTCACCCCTCCACTTT
TRBD1,TRBJ2-7,NA,TRBV4-3,CASSQDAGTGAYEQYF,TGCGCCAGCAGCCAAGATGCGGGGACAGGGGCCTACGAGCAGTACTTC
NA,TRBJ2-7,NA,TRBV27,CASGGTVTEQYF,TGTGCCAGCGGGGGAACAGTAACCGAGCAGTACTTC
NA,TRBJ1-1,NA,TRBV5-6,CASTSSTEAFF,TGTGCCAGCACCTCGAGCACTGAAGCTTTCTTT
NA,TRBJ2-1,NA,TRBV4-1,CASSRVDEQFF,TGCGCCAGCAGCCGTGTTGATGAGCAGTTCTTC
TRBD2,TRBJ2-5,NA,TRBV7-2,CASSLESGGAYETQYF,TGTGCCAGCAGCTTAGAGAGCGGGGGGGCCTATGAGACCCAGTACTTC
NA,TRBJ1-2,NA,TRBV6-5,CASGQRNYYGYTF,TGTGCCAGCGGACAGCGCAATTACTATGGCTACACCTTC
NA,TRBJ2-3,NA,TRBV10-3,CAISVQDRASTDTQYF,TGTGCCATCAGTGTCCAGGACAGAGCTAGCACAGATACGCAGTATTTT
TRBD2,TRBJ2-3,NA,TRBV4-2,CASSPATSGGTDTQYF,TGTGCCAGCAGCCCCGCGACTAGCGGGGGCACAGATACGCAGTATTTT